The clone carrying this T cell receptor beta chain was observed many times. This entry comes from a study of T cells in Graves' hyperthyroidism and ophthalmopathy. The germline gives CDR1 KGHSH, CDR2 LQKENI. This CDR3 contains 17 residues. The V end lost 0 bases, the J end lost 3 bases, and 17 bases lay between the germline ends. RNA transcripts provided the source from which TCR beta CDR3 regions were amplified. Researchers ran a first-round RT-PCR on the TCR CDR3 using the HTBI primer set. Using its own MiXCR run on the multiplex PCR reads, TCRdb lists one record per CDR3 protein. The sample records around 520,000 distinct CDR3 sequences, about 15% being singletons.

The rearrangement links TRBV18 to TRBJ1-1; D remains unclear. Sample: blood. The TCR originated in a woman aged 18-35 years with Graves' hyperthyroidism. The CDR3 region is CASSPPVPNTAYTEAFF. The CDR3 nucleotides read TGTGCCAGCTCACCACCGGTCCCCAATACAGCTTACACTGAAGCTTTCTTT.